A single sample is the source of the 32 T cell receptor beta chains below, sequenced in a study of T cells in Graves' hyperthyroidism and ophthalmopathy. The investigators amplified TCR beta CDR3 regions from RNA transcripts. The TCR CDR3 first-round RT-PCR relied on the HTBI primer set. TCRdb reprocessed the multiplex PCR reads via MiXCR and lists one record per CDR3 protein. The sample contains more than 500,000 distinct CDR3 sequences, approximately 15% of which appear only once. Source material: blood. The receptors were sampled from a woman aged 40 to 50 with Graves' ophthalmopathy.

This sequence joins TRBV12-3 or TRBV12-4 and TRBJ1-5; D may be TRBD1 (6 bases). Between the trimmed V and J ends, which lost 7 bases and 7 bases, there was a span of 14 bases. CDR3 length: 13 amino acids. The DNA of the CDR3 is TGTGCCAGCAATCAGGGGTGGGAGCAGCCCCAGCATTTT. Its translation is CASNQGWEQPQHF.

The V and J genes are TRBV9 and TRBJ2-2; D is ambiguous. Looked up from germline, CDR1 is SGDLS and CDR2 is YYNGEE. CDR3 size: 14 residues. The V and J ends lost 0 bases and 2 bases respectively, with 5 bases between them. This chain's CDR3 is CASSVVTNTGELFF. The CDR3 DNA is TGTGCCAGCAGCGTAGTCACCAACACCGGGGAGCTGTTTTTT.

This chain connects TRBV20-1 to TRBJ1-5; D unclear. The CDR3 extends over 11 amino acids. Germline CDR1 and CDR2: DFQATT and SNEGSKA (reference sequence). V lost 1 base and J lost 9, with 7 bases in between. The DNA for the CDR3 is TGCAGTGCTAGAGGGACTGGGCCCCAGCATTTT. It specifies CSARGTGPQHF.

The V and J genes are TRBV24-1 and TRBJ1-5, with 9 bases that match TRBD1. V was clipped by 5 bases and J by 4 bases; unmatched bases: 5. From germline, CDR1 is KGHDR and CDR2 SFDVKD. The CDR3 runs 15 residues. CDR3 amino acids: CATSVGQGVNQPQHF. CDR3 DNA sequence: TGTGCCACCAGTGTGGGACAGGGAGTTAATCAGCCCCAGCATTTT.

A note on this clonotype: Just one base apart from a much larger clone, this may be a read error. J is TRBJ2-5 and V is TRBV28, with 7 bases lining up with TRBD2. The CDR3 is made up of 13 amino acids. CDR1 and CDR2 (germline): MDHEN, SYDVKM. The CDR3 region has the DNA TGTGCCAGCAGACAGACTAGCCAAGAGACCCGGTACTTC. It codes for CASRQTSQETRYF.

This chain links TRBV5-1 with TRBJ1-1; tentatively, D is TRBD1 (5 bases). CDR1 SGHRS and CDR2 YFSETQ come from the germline V gene. This CDR3 region has 15 residues. V shed 0 bases and J shed 1 base, with 10 bases lying between them. The CDR3 loop reads CASSLAGQGNTEAFF. The CDR3 DNA sequence: TGCGCCAGCAGCTTGGCGGGGCAGGGGAACACTGAAGCTTTCTTT.

This clonotype was seen repeatedly, ten times or more. The chain joins TRBV6-4 to TRBJ2-1; 10 nucleotides agree with TRBD2. This CDR3 is built from 18 residues. Trimming at V came to 5 bases and at J to 4 bases, leaving 14 bases not matched to a gene. Germline values: CDR1 MRHNA, CDR2 SNTAGT. The CDR3 spells CASSPPPSLAGPYNEQFF. In DNA, the CDR3 is TGTGCCAGCAGTCCGCCTCCCTCACTAGCGGGACCTTACAATGAGCAGTTCTTC.

As regards this clonotype: No DNA is shown, since the ends of the CDR3 on it are uncertain; the CDR3 is the one TCRdb lists. This chain uses TRBV5-1 with TRBJ2-5; TRBD1 is taken as the D call from the table, unchecked against the DNA. Germline loops: CDR1 SGHRS, CDR2 YFSETQ. The CDR3 extends over 16 residues, inclusive of both ends. The CDR3 spells CASSSFGAGAGETQYF.

This clonotype was found many times. This chain uses TRBV29-1 with TRBJ2-6; TRBD1 aligns across 11 bases. The CDR3 length is 16 residues. Trimming took 7 bases from V and 0 from J; bases not matched to a gene: 5. Germline V lookup: CDR1 SQVTM, CDR2 ANQGSEA. The chain's CDR3 is CSAWTGGPSGANVLTF. DNA for the CDR3: TGCAGCGCTTGGACAGGGGGCCCCTCTGGGGCCAACGTCCTGACTTTC.

This clonotype was observed at least ten times. The chain combines TRBV5-1 with TRBJ2-2; D remains unclear. Trimming took 1 base from V and 7 from J, leaving 8 bases between them. The length of the CDR3 is 13 residues. Germline V CDR1 and CDR2: SGHRS, YFSETQ. CDR3 sequence (DNA): TGCGCCAGCAGCTTGACAGTCAGCGGGGAGCTGTTTTTT. This encodes CASSLTVSGELFF.

This clonotype was counted at least ten times. CDR3 in DNA: TGTGCCAGCTGGACCTTAAACTCCTACGAGCAGTACTTC. It translates to CASWTLNSYEQYF. The rearrangement links TRBV6-1 to TRBJ2-7; D call uncertain. This CDR3 is 13 amino acids long. The V gene lost 8 bases and the J gene lost 0 bases, with 11 bases spanning the gap. Germline-derived CDR1 and CDR2 are MNHNS and SASEGT.

This clonotype was picked up a small number of times. The genes are TRBV5-6 and TRBJ2-3, with TRBD1 as a possible D gene (5 bases). V was pared by 0 bases and J by 2 bases, with 7 bases between. Germline lookup yields CDR1 SGHDT and CDR2 YYEEEE. CDR3 length: 14 amino acids. The CDR3 coding sequence is TGTGCCAGCAGCTTGGACAGGTACACAGATACGCAGTATTTT. Encoded protein: CASSLDRYTDTQYF.

This clonotype came up a few times. The chain has TRBV9 and TRBJ1-2; 11 positions agree with TRBD1. CDR1 is SGDLS, CDR2 YYNGEE, per germline. This CDR3 has 16 residues. V was clipped by 0 bases and J by 1 base; unmatched bases: 2. CDR3 DNA sequence: TGTGCCAGCAGCGTAGGGGGACAGGGGGGTAACTATGGCTACACCTTC. Protein: CASSVGGQGGNYGYTF.

The chain uses TRBV20-1 and TRBJ2-5, with 10 bases lining up with TRBD2. Germline V gene data show CDR1 as DFQATT and CDR2 as SNEGSKA (reference sequence). The CDR3 is 15 residues long. V was pared by 0 bases and J by 2 bases, with 3 bases of the junction left unmatched. The CDR3 bases are TGCAGTGCTAGAGAGGGGACTAGCGATCAAGAGACCCAGTACTTC. Encoded protein: CSAREGTSDQETQYF.

This chain links TRBV6-1 with TRBJ2-7; no clear D gene. Trimming removed 6 bases at V and 2 bases at J, with 11 bases between. This CDR3 has 13 amino acids. CDR1 and CDR2 from the germline V gene are MNHNS and SASEGT. CDR3 DNA sequence: TGTGCCAGCAGGAACAGTGATACCTACGAGCAGTACTTC. This codes for CASRNSDTYEQYF.

The chain has TRBV28 and TRBJ2-7; D is unclear. The CDR3 loop spans 14 amino acids. Looked up from germline, CDR1 is MDHEN and CDR2 is SYDVKM. Between the trimmed V and J ends, which lost 2 bases and 2 bases, there was a span of 10 bases. CDR3 loop: CASSLQAPTYEQYF. The CDR3 coding sequence is TGTGCCAGCAGTTTACAGGCCCCTACCTACGAGCAGTACTTC.

This clonotype was counted at least ten times. The chain recombines TRBV19 with TRBJ2-7, with 11 bases that match TRBD1. Germline lookup yields CDR1 LNHDA and CDR2 SQIVND (reference sequence). The CDR3 consists of 15 residues. V shed 4 bases, J shed 7 bases, and the junction held 9 bases outside the gene matches. The CDR3 DNA reads as TGTGCCAGTAGTAAGACCGGGACAGGGGGTCGGGAGCAGTACTTC. Amino acids: CASSKTGTGGREQYF.

This sequence joins TRBV12-3 or TRBV12-4 and TRBJ1-1; TRBD1 might be the D (5 bases). Trimming left V 6 bases short and J 6 bases short, with 14 bases between. The CDR3 loop spans 13 amino acids. CDR3 sequence: CASSQPPGPEAFF. In DNA, the CDR3 is TGTGCCAGCAGCCAACCCCCGGGACCTGAAGCTTTCTTT.

The rearrangement links TRBV6-4 to TRBJ1-1; D may be TRBD1 (6 bases). This CDR3 region has 14 residues. Trimming pared 0 bases from V and 5 bases from J, leaving 10 bases between. CDR1 MRHNA and CDR2 SNTAGT come from the germline V gene. The CDR3: CASSDSKGGTEAFF. DNA of the CDR3: TGTGCCAGCAGTGACTCGAAGGGGGGAACTGAAGCTTTCTTT.

At least ten counts were recorded for this clonotype. The gene calls are TRBV6-5 and TRBJ2-2, with TRBD1 as a possible D gene (6 bases). Trimming took 3 bases from V and 3 from J, leaving 8 bases between them. CDR1 is MNHEY and CDR2 is SVGAGI in the germline V gene. The CDR3 is 14 residues long. CDR3: CASSYYRDTGELFF. CDR3 nucleotide sequence: TGTGCCAGCAGTTATTACAGGGACACCGGGGAGCTGTTTTTT.

This clonotype occurred a few times. The V and J genes are TRBV30 and TRBJ1-1, with D unresolved. The V and J ends lost 0 bases and 0 bases respectively, with 11 bases between them. The CDR3 is 15 residues long. Germline assignment: CDR1 GTSNPN and CDR2 SVGIG (reference sequence). CDR3 residues: CAWSVRVPVNTEAFF. The CDR3 DNA reads TGTGCCTGGAGTGTCCGAGTCCCAGTGAACACTGAAGCTTTCTTT.

This clonotype was recorded a few times. The chain recombines TRBV7-2 with TRBJ2-3; D may be TRBD2 (6 bases). With 7 bases removed from V and 2 bases from J, the gap between germline ends came to 13 bases. Germline V gene sequence: CDR1 SGHTA, CDR2 FQGNSA. The CDR3 extends over 14 amino acids. The CDR3 sequence is CASTPGLHTDTQYF. CDR3 bases: TGTGCCAGCACCCCGGGACTTCACACAGATACGCAGTATTTT.

Many counts were recorded for this clonotype. This chain links TRBV6-1 with TRBJ2-7; the D gene is possibly TRBD1 (6 bases). Between the trimmed V and J ends, which lost 2 bases and 3 bases, there was a span of 11 bases. Looked up from germline, CDR1 is MNHNS and CDR2 is SASEGT. This CDR3 has 14 amino acids. This CDR3 is CASSEQQGYYEQYF. The CDR3 coding sequence is TGTGCCAGCAGTGAACAACAGGGTTACTACGAGCAGTACTTC.

The chain recombines TRBV6-1 with TRBJ1-2, with 7 bases lining up with TRBD1. V shed 7 bases and J 0 bases; nucleotides not matched to a gene: 5. The CDR3 runs to 14 residues. Germline CDR1 is MNHNS and CDR2 is SASEGT. Here the CDR3 DNA reads TGTGCCAGCACCGACAGGGTAGCTAACTATGGCTACACCTTC. Translating it yields CASTDRVANYGYTF.

As to this clonotype: This could be a read error, since a much larger clone is one nucleotide away. The chain recombines TRBV4-3 with TRBJ2-2, with D uncertain. Germline loops: CDR1 LGHNA, CDR2 YSLEER. The CDR3 is made up of 16 amino acids. Trimming cost V 4 bases and J 3 bases, with 15 bases left between them. The CDR3 here is CASSRDSRPDTGELFF. CDR3 DNA: TGCGCCAGCAGCCGAGATAGCCGACCAGACACCGGGGAGCTGTTTTTT.

Many counts were recorded for this clonotype. The CDR3 is CASSPPGRAGQETQYF. The CDR3, as DNA: TGTGCCAGCAGCCCTCCCGGGAGGGCGGGCCAAGAGACCCAGTACTTC. The chain combines TRBV7-2 with TRBJ2-5, with TRBD2 matching 8 bases. CDR1 and CDR2 (germline): SGHTA, FQGNSA. The CDR3 contains 16 residues. V shed 5 bases and J 1 base; nucleotides not matched to a gene: 9. Full variable domain (outside the CDR3, taken from reference TRBV7-2 and TRBJ2-5): GAGVSQSPSNKVTEKGKDVELRCDPISGHTALYWYRQSLGQGLEFLIYFQGNSAPDKSGLPSDRFSAERTGGSVSTLTIQRTQQEDSAVYLCASSPPGRAGQETQYFGPGTRLLVL.

The CDR3 DNA reads as TGTGCCTGGGTCGGGGTATTGAACACTGAAGCTTTCTTT. Translating it yields CAWVGVLNTEAFF. The chain couples TRBV30 to TRBJ1-1; D is unclear. The CDR3 has 13 residues. Trimming pared 5 bases from V and 0 bases from J, leaving 10 bases between. Germline CDR1 GTSNPN, CDR2 SVGIG (reference sequence).

This clonotype was counted at least ten times. This chain connects TRBV12-3 or TRBV12-4 to TRBJ2-2; 7 nucleotides match TRBD2. The ends lost 6 bases at V and 1 base at J; junction bases unmatched: 2. The CDR3 contains 14 residues. CDR3 in amino acids: CASRGLQNTGELFF. In nucleotides, the CDR3 is TGTGCCAGCAGGGGACTACAGAACACCGGGGAGCTGTTTTTT.

This clonotype was counted at least ten times. This chain joins TRBV5-1 and TRBJ2-1; D perhaps matches TRBD1 (5 bases). V gave up 4 bases and J gave up 9 bases, with 14 bases separating them. The germline CDR1 and CDR2 sequences are SGHRS and YFSETQ. The CDR3 is 13 amino acids. CDR3 residues: CASSKEQGFEQFF. The CDR3 coding sequence is TGCGCCAGCAGCAAAGAGCAGGGCTTTGAGCAGTTCTTC.

This clonotype showed up many times. V usage is TRBV29-1 and J usage is TRBJ1-2; weak D call: TRBD1 (6 bases). The V and J ends lost 3 bases and 0 bases respectively, with 14 bases between them. The V gene's germline CDR1 is SQVTM and CDR2 ANQGSEA. The CDR3 is made up of 15 amino acids. The CDR3 sequence is CSVEEDSAPNYGYTF. DNA for the CDR3: TGCAGCGTTGAGGAGGACAGCGCCCCTAACTATGGCTACACCTTC.

This clonotype was seen more than once but under ten times. A read error may be the cause here, since a much bigger clone is one base away. Without the conserved terminal phenylalanine or tryptophan, this CDR3 likely stems from a read error. The V and J genes are TRBV6-1 and TRBJ2-7; 9 positions match TRBD2. V trimming: 6 bases; J trimming: 1 base; junction bases outside the gene matches: 4. The CDR3 contains 14 residues. The V gene's germline CDR1 is MNHNS and CDR2 SASEGT. The CDR3 nucleotides are TGTGCCAGCAGCCGACTAGCGGAGTCCTACGAGCAGTACTCC. It yields the protein CASSRLAESYEQYS.

This clonotype was picked up many times. The CDR3 loop reads CASSPSGGSQETQYF. The CDR3 bases are TGTGCCAGCAGTCCGAGTGGGGGGTCACAAGAGACCCAGTACTTC. This chain connects TRBV28 to TRBJ2-5, with D possibly matching TRBD2 (6 bases). The CDR3 extends over 15 amino acids. V gave up 5 bases and J gave up 2 bases, with 15 bases separating them. CDR1 and CDR2 (germline): MDHEN, SYDVKM.